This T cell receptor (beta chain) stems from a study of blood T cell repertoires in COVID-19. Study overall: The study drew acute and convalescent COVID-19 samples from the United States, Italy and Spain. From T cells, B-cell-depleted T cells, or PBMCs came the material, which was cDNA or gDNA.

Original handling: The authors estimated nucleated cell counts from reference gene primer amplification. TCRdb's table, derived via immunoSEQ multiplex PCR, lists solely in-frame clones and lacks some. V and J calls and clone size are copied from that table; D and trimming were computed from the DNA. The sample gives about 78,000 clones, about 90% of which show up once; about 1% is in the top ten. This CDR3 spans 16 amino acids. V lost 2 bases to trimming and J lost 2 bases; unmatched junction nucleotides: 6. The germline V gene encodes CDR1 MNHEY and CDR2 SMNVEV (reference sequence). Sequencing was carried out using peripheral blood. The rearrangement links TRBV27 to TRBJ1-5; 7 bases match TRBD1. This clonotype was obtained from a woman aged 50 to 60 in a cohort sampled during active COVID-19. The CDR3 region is CASSLGGGIGNQPQHF. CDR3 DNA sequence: TGTGCCAGCAGTTTAGGAGGGGGCATCGGCAATCAGCCCCAGCATTTT.